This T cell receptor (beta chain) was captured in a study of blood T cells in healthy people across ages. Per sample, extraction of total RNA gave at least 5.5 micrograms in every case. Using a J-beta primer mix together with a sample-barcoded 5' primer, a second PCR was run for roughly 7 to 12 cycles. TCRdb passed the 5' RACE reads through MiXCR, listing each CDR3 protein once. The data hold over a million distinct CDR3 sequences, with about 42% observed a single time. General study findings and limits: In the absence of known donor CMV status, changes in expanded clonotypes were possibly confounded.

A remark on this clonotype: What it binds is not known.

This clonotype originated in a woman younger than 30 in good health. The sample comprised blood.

CDR3 nucleotide sequence: TGTGCCATCGGGGGTCCCCAAGAGACCCAGTACTTC. Protein sequence: CAIGGPQETQYF. The chain joins TRBV10-3 to TRBJ2-5; D may correspond to TRBD1 or TRBD2 (5 bases each). Looked up from germline, CDR1 is ENHRY and CDR2 is SYGVKD. The CDR3 contains 12 residues. The V end was cut by 8 bases, the J end by 1 base, with 8 bases between.